The 28 T cell receptor beta chains below all came from one sample that was sequenced in a study of cytomegalovirus exposure and HLA in healthy donors. The PCR used 60 Vbeta and 13 Jbeta primers. Assay used: immunoSEQ multiplex PCR; TCRdb lists only in-frame clones, some missing. The sample has more than 140,000 clones, roughly 87% seen once. The sequenced material came from PBMCs. The receptors here all came from a man between 25 and 39 years old in good health and CMV-seropositive.

The chain has TRBV5-1 and TRBJ2-2, with D tentatively TRBD2 (6 bases). Germline V gives CDR1 SGHRS, CDR2 YFSETQ. The CDR3 contains 15 residues. V was cut by 7 bases and J by 2 bases, with 15 bases left in between. CDR3 sequence reads: CASFGGGTNTGELFF. The DNA of the CDR3 is TGCGCCAGCTTCGGCGGAGGGACCAACACCGGGGAGCTGTTTTTT.

This clone was detected a few times. The V gene is TRBV4-3, the J gene TRBJ2-2, with D hard to call. V was shortened by 0 bases and J by 7 bases, with 6 bases between the two germline ends. Germline loops: CDR1 LGHNA, CDR2 YSLEER. CDR3 size: 13 residues. CDR3 nucleotides: TGCGCCAGCAGCCAAGATGTCAGCGGGGAGCTGTTTTTT. This gives the protein CASSQDVSGELFF.

This clone occurred a few times. The chain is built from TRBV6-1 and TRBJ2-6; D is perhaps TRBD1 (5 bases). V lost 4 bases, J lost 9 bases, and 10 bases lay in between. Germline-derived CDR1 and CDR2 are MNHNS and SASEGT. The CDR3 has 13 residues. The CDR3 nucleotides are TGTGCCAGCAGTGGCCCAGGGTTCAACGTCCTGACTTTC. Amino acids: CASSGPGFNVLTF.

The V gene is TRBV19, the J gene TRBJ2-2; 12 bases fit TRBD2. V lost 5 bases to trimming and J lost 3 bases; unmatched junction nucleotides: 10. Germline CDR1 reads LNHDA; CDR2 reads SQIVND (reference sequence). The CDR3 is 18 amino acids. The CDR3 loop reads CASSPSGGANWYTGELFF. The DNA of the CDR3 is TGTGCCAGTAGTCCTAGCGGGGGGGCCAACTGGTACACCGGGGAGCTGTTTTTT.

This sequence joins TRBV18 and TRBJ2-2; D is perhaps TRBD1 (5 bases). This CDR3 is 15 amino acids long. The V end was cut by 2 bases, the J end by 4 bases, with 11 bases between. Germline CDR1 reads KGHSH; CDR2 reads LQKENI. The CDR3 is CASSPIQGLTGELFF. DNA for the CDR3: TGTGCCAGCTCACCAATCCAGGGCCTCACCGGGGAGCTGTTTTTT.

V gene TRBV10-1 combines with J gene TRBJ2-1; D not resolved. V lost 5 bases, J lost 9 bases, and 14 bases lay in between. This CDR3 is built from 13 residues. In germline, CDR1 is WNHNN, CDR2 SYGVQD (reference sequence). In DNA, the CDR3 is TGCGCCAGCAGTATCTACAGTTCTGCTGAGCAGTTCTTC. Protein sequence: CASSIYSSAEQFF.

This clone was detected only once. The J gene is TRBJ2-7, the V gene TRBV5-1; 12 bases match TRBD1. The CDR3 spans 16 residues. CDR1 SGHRS and CDR2 YFSETQ come from the germline V gene. Trimming removed 4 bases from V and 6 bases from J; junction bases left unmatched: 11. The CDR3: CASSQKAGTGGAEQYF. CDR3 DNA sequence: TGCGCCAGCAGCCAAAAAGCCGGGACAGGGGGCGCCGAGCAGTACTTC.

This chain joins TRBV5-1 and TRBJ1-2; 11 bases map to TRBD1. The germline V gene encodes CDR1 SGHRS and CDR2 YFSETQ. Losses at the gene ends were 5 bases for V and 3 bases for J; bases not matched to a gene: 6. This CDR3 region has 15 residues. CDR3 sequence: CASSLGTGGDYGYTF. The CDR3 DNA follows: TGCGCCAGCAGTTTAGGGACAGGGGGAGACTATGGCTACACCTTC.

The gene calls are TRBV5-1 and TRBJ2-2; TRBD2 matches 12 bases. J gave up 3 bases and V 4 bases, and 4 bases lay outside the gene matches. This CDR3 region has 16 residues. Germline values: CDR1 SGHRS, CDR2 YFSETQ. The CDR3 protein is CASSQGLAGYTGELFF. In nucleotides, the CDR3 is TGCGCCAGCAGCCAAGGACTAGCGGGGTACACCGGGGAGCTGTTTTTT.

This chain uses TRBV7-6 with TRBJ2-7, with TRBD2 matching 7 bases. Germline V CDR1 and CDR2: SGHVS, FNYEAQ. There are 12 residues in the CDR3. Trimming at V came to 5 bases and at J to 9 bases, leaving 7 bases not matched to a gene. The CDR3: CASSLTSSGQYF. The CDR3 nucleotides read TGTGCCAGCAGCCTGACTAGCTCAGGGCAGTACTTC.

The CDR3 protein is CASSLGGGSEQYF. The DNA of the CDR3 is TGTGCCAGCAGCTTGGGGGGGGGAAGCGAGCAGTACTTC. This sequence joins TRBV5-6 and TRBJ2-7; 7 bases line up with TRBD2. The CDR3 extends over 13 amino acids. The germline V gene has CDR1 SGHDT and CDR2 YYEEEE. The ends lost 0 bases at V and 6 bases at J; junction bases unmatched: 3.

In its sample, this clone was seen once. This rearrangement joins TRBV6-5 to TRBJ2-1; 11 nucleotides align to TRBD2. The CDR3 contains 16 residues. J was trimmed by 8 bases and V by 1 base; bases with no gene match: 7. Germline-derived CDR1 and CDR2 are MNHEY and SVGAGI. The CDR3, as DNA: TGTGCCAGCAGTTACTTCACTAGCGGGAGAAGCGATGAGCAGTTCTTC. Amino acid sequence: CASSYFTSGRSDEQFF.

The chain employs TRBV28 and TRBJ1-5; TRBD1 agrees at 12 bases. Trimming cost V 6 bases and J 6 bases; bases outside gene matches: 3. Germline values: CDR1 MDHEN, CDR2 SYDVKM. The CDR3 has 14 amino acids. The CDR3 DNA reads TGTGCCAGCAGGGGGACAGGGGGCCCTCAGCCCCAGCATTTT. Its protein is CASRGTGGPQPQHF.

The rearrangement uses TRBV28 and TRBJ1-3; 7 nucleotides match TRBD1. CDR3 length: 14 amino acids. Trimming at V came to 8 bases and at J to 4 bases, leaving 8 bases not matched to a gene. The V gene's germline CDR1 is MDHEN and CDR2 SYDVKM. The CDR3 nucleotides read TGTGCCAGCGGTACCACAGGGGTGGGAAACACCATATATTTT. This codes for CASGTTGVGNTIYF.

This rearrangement joins TRBV28 to TRBJ2-3, with D perhaps TRBD1 (5 bases). The V end lost 10 bases, the J end lost 0 bases, and 14 bases lay between the germline ends. The CDR3 runs 14 residues. Germline V gene lookup returns CDR1 MDHEN and CDR2 SYDVKM. The CDR3 DNA reads as TGTGCCACCCCGTATAGGGGCAGCACAGATACGCAGTATTTT. As protein: CATPYRGSTDTQYF.

The V gene is TRBV7-2, the J gene TRBJ2-7, with TRBD2 matching over 11 bases. CDR1 is SGHTA and CDR2 is FQGNSA in the germline V gene. This CDR3 has 14 residues. V was pared by 2 bases and J by 6 bases, with 3 bases of the junction left unmatched. In nucleotides, the CDR3 is TGTGCCAGCAGCTTACTAGCGGGGGGAATCGAGCAGTACTTC. Residues: CASSLLAGGIEQYF.

V is TRBV2 and J is TRBJ2-1; 8 nucleotides match TRBD1. The CDR3 has 13 residues. CDR1 is SNHLY and CDR2 is FYNNEI in the germline V gene. Trimming at V came to 7 bases and at J to 4 bases, leaving 3 bases not matched to a gene. CDR3 nucleotide sequence: TGTGCCAGCACCCGGGACAGGTACAATGAGCAGTTCTTC. It yields the protein CASTRDRYNEQFF.

J is TRBJ2-5 and V is TRBV5-1; TRBD1 matches 11 bases. The CDR3 is 15 residues long. J gave up 2 bases and V 4 bases, and 4 bases lay outside the gene matches. Germline V gene sequence: CDR1 SGHRS, CDR2 YFSETQ. The CDR3 DNA reads TGCGCCAGCAGCCCGGGGACAGGGGGGCAAGAGACCCAGTACTTC. Protein product: CASSPGTGGQETQYF.

The V gene is TRBV30, the J gene TRBJ1-5; no definite D call. The ends were cut back, 0 bases at V and 4 bases at J, with 7 bases in the middle. Germline CDR1 reads GTSNPN; CDR2 reads SVGIG (reference sequence). This CDR3 has 13 residues. CDR3 DNA: TGTGCCTGGAGTGTAGGCGGTAATCAGCCCCAGCATTTT. Its protein product is CAWSVGGNQPQHF.

The V call is TRBV9, the J call TRBJ1-3; D is possibly TRBD1 (6 bases). From germline, CDR1 is SGDLS and CDR2 YYNGEE. V lost 5 bases, J lost 2 bases, and 17 bases lay in between. CDR3 length equals 16 residues. The CDR3 DNA reads as TGTGCCAGCAGTCATACCAAGGACAGCCCTGGAAACACCATATATTTT. The encoded protein is CASSHTKDSPGNTIYF. Full variable domain (rest looked up from reference TRBV9 and TRBJ1-3): DSGVTQTPKHLITATGQRVTLRCSPRSGDLSVYWYQQSLDQGLQFLIQYYNGEERAKGNILERFSAQQFPDLHSELNLSSLELGDSALYFCASSHTKDSPGNTIYFGEGSWLTVV.

The chain carries TRBV5-1 and TRBJ2-1; perhaps TRBD1 as D (5 bases). This CDR3 has 17 residues. V was shortened by 4 bases and J by 7 bases, with 24 bases between the two germline ends. CDR1 SGHRS and CDR2 YFSETQ come from the germline V gene. CDR3 sequence (DNA): TGCGCCAGCAGCCCCGACAGCCCCAGTGGTCGGAGTAATGAGCAGTTCTTC. It yields the protein CASSPDSPSGRSNEQFF.

This chain links TRBV27 with TRBJ1-5, with 9 nucleotides matching TRBD1. Germline V gives CDR1 MNHEY, CDR2 SMNVEV (reference sequence). This CDR3 spans 14 amino acids. The junction had 3 bases not matched to a gene; V was cut back by 3 bases and J by 6 bases. The CDR3 protein is CASSFTGGSQPQHF. CDR3 sequence (DNA): TGTGCCAGCAGTTTCACAGGGGGCAGTCAGCCCCAGCATTTT.

This clone was detected only a few times. The chain links TRBV19 to TRBJ2-7; a possible D gene is TRBD1 (6 bases). Trimming pared 4 bases from V and 10 bases from J, leaving 14 bases between. Germline CDR1 and CDR2: LNHDA and SQIVND (reference sequence). CDR3 size: 12 residues. The CDR3 nucleotides read TGTGCCAGTAGTAGCGGACAGATCAGCCAGTACTTC. Its protein product is CASSSGQISQYF.

The chain couples TRBV7-9 to TRBJ1-4, with D unclear. CDR1 is SEHNR and CDR2 is FQNEAQ in the germline V gene (reference sequence). The CDR3 totals 17 residues. Trimming took 2 bases from V and 4 from J, leaving 17 bases between them. Written as DNA, the CDR3 is TGTGCCAGCAGCTTACGAACCCCGTCTGGAGATAATGAAAAACTGTTTTTT. Translated: CASSLRTPSGDNEKLFF.

The chain recombines TRBV10-3 with TRBJ1-2, with 8 nucleotides matching TRBD1. V was pared by 7 bases and J by 8 bases, with 9 bases of the junction left unmatched. Germline CDR1 and CDR2: ENHRY and SYGVKD. The CDR3 contains 13 residues. DNA of the CDR3: TGTGCCATCATGGGACAGGTGGCCTCGGGCTACACCTTC. Its translation is CAIMGQVASGYTF.

The genes are TRBV6-5 and TRBJ2-7; 11 bases fit TRBD1. Looked up from germline, CDR1 is MNHEY and CDR2 is SVGAGI. There are 14 residues in the CDR3. V gave up 2 bases and J gave up 4 bases; unmatched junction bases: 1. The CDR3 loop is CASSYGQGAYEQYF. In DNA form, the CDR3 reads TGTGCCAGCAGTTACGGACAGGGGGCATACGAGCAGTACTTC.

The chain recombines TRBV6-5 with TRBJ1-4, with TRBD1 as a possible D gene (5 bases). The CDR3 runs to 14 residues. The V gene's germline CDR1 is MNHEY and CDR2 SVGAGI. Between the trimmed V and J ends, which lost 0 bases and 8 bases, there was a span of 10 bases. The DNA for the CDR3 is TGTGCCAGCAGTTACTCAGGGGTCTTCGAAAAACTGTTTTTT. Amino acids: CASSYSGVFEKLFF.

The chain joins TRBV7-2 to TRBJ2-2; 9 bases map to TRBD1. The CDR3 contains 16 residues. V shed 5 bases and J 4 bases; nucleotides not matched to a gene: 8. Per germline, CDR1 SGHTA and CDR2 FQGNSA. DNA of the CDR3: TGTGCCAGCAGCAACCGACAGGGGGTGACCACCGGGGAGCTGTTTTTT. It encodes CASSNRQGVTTGELFF.